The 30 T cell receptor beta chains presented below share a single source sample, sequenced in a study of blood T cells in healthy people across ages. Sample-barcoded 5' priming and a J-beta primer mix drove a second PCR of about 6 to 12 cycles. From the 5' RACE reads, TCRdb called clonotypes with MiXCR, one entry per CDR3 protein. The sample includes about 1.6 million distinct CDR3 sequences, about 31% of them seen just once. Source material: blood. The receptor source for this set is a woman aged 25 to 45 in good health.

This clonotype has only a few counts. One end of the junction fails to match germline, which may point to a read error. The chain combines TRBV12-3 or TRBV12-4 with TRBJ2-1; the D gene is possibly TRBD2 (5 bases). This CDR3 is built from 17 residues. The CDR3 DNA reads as TGTGCCGGCAGCCCTCGAAAGCTAGGGAGCTCCTACAATGAGCAGTTCTTC. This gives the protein CAGSPRKLGSSYNEQFF.

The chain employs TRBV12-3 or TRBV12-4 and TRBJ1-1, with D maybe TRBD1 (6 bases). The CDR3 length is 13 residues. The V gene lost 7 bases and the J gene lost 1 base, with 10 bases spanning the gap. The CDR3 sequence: CASNRASNTEAFF. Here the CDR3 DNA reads TGTGCCAGCAACAGGGCCTCGAACACTGAAGCTTTCTTT.

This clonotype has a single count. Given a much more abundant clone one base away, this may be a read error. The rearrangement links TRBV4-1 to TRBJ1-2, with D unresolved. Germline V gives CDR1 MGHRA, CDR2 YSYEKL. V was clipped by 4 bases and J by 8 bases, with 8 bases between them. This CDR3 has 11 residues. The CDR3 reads CASSPAGGYTF. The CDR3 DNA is TGCGCCAGCAGCCCAGCAGGAGGCTACACCTTC.

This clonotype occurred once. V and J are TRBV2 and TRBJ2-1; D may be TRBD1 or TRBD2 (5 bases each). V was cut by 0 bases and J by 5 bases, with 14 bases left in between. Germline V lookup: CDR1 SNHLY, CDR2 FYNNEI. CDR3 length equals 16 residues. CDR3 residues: CASSEAGAGQDNEQFF. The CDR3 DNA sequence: TGTGCCAGCAGTGAAGCCGGGGCAGGGCAGGACAATGAGCAGTTCTTC.

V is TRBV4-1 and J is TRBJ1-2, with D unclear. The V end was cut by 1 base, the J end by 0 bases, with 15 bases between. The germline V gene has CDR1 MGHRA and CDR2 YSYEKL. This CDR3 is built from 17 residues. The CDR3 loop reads CASSQGLPPKPNYGYTF. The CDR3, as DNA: TGCGCCAGCAGCCAAGGGCTTCCGCCGAAGCCTAACTATGGCTACACCTTC.

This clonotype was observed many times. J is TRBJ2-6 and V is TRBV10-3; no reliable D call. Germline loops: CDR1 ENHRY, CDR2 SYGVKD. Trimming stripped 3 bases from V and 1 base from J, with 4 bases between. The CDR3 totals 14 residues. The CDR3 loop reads CAISDRSGANVLTF. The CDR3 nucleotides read TGTGCCATCAGTGACAGGTCTGGGGCCAACGTCCTGACTTTC.

In DNA form, the CDR3 reads TGTGCCAGCATCCCGGGACTAGCGGGGGCCAATGAGCAGTTCTTC. This translates into CASIPGLAGANEQFF. J is TRBJ2-1 and V is TRBV6-1; 14 bases align to TRBD2. V shed 7 bases and J 6 bases; nucleotides not matched to a gene: 5. Per germline, CDR1 MNHNS and CDR2 SASEGT. The length of the CDR3 is 15 residues.

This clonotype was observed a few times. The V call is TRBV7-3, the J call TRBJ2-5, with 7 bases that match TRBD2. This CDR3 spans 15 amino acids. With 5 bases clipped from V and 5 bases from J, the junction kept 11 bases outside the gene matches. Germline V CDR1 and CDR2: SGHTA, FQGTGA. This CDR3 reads CASSDSGGSSETQYF. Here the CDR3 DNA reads TGTGCCAGCAGCGACTCCGGGGGGTCCAGCGAGACCCAGTACTTC.

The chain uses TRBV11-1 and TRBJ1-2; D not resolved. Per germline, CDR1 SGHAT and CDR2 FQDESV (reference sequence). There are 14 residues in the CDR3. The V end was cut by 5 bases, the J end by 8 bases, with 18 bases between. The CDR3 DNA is TGTGCCAGCAGCCCCGAAATGGGTCCGGAAGGCTACACCTTC. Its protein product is CASSPEMGPEGYTF.

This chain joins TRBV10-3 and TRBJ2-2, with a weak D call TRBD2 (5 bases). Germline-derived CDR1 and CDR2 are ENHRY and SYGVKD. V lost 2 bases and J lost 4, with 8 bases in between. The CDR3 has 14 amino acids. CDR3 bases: TGTGCCATCAGTGAGGTTGCGGGCACCGGGGAGCTGTTTTTT. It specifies CAISEVAGTGELFF.

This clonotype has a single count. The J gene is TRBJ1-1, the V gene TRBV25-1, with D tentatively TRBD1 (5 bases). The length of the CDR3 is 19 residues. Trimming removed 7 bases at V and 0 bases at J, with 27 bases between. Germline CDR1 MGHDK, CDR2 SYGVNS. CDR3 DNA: TGTGCCAGCACCAATAAGGAGATCGGGACGGCCACCTTGAACACTGAAGCTTTCTTT. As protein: CASTNKEIGTATLNTEAFF.

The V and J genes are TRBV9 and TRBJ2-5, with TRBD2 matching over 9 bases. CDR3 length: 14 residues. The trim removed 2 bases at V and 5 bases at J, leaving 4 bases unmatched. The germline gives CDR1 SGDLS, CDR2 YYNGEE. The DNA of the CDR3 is TGTGCCAGCAGCGTTAGCGGGGGCGGTGAGACCCAGTACTTC. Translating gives CASSVSGGGETQYF.

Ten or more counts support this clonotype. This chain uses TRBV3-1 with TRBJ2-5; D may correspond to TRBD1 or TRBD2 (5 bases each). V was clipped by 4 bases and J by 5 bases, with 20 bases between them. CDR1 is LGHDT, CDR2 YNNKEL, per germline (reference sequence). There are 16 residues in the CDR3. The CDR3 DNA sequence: TGTGCCAGCAGCCTTCGATCCGGGACCACGGGGGAGACCCAGTACTTC. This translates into CASSLRSGTTGETQYF.

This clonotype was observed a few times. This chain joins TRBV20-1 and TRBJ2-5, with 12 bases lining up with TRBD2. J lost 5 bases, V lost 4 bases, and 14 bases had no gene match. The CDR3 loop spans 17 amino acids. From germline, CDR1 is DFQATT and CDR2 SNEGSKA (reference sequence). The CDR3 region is CSANRWASGGAGETQYF. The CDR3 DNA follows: TGCAGTGCTAATCGTTGGGCTAGCGGGGGGGCCGGGGAGACCCAGTACTTC.

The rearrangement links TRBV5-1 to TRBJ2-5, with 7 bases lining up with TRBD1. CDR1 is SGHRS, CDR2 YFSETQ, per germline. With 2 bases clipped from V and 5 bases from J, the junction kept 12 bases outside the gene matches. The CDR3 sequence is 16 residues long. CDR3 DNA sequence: TGCGCCAGCAGCTTCTACGCGAAAGGGGGCGCGGAGACCCAGTACTTC. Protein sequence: CASSFYAKGGAETQYF.

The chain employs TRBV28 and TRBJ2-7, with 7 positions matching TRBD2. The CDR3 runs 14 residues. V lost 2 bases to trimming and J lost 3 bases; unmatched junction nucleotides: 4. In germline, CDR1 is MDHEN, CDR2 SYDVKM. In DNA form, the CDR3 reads TGTGCCAGCAGTTTACTCCAGCGGGGCTACGAGCAGTACTTC. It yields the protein CASSLLQRGYEQYF.

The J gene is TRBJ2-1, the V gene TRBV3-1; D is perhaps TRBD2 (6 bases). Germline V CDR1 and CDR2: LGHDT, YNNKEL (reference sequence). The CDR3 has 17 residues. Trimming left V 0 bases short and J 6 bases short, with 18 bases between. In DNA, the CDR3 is TGTGCCAGCAGCCAAGATCTAAGCGGGTATAGTGCCAATGAGCAGTTCTTC. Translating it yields CASSQDLSGYSANEQFF.

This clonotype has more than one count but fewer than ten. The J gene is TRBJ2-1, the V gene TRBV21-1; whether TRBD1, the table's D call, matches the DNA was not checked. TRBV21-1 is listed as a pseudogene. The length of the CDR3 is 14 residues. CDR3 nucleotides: TGTGCCAGCAGGAGGGACAGAGGAGACAATGAGCAGTTCTTC. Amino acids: CASRRDRGDNEQFF.

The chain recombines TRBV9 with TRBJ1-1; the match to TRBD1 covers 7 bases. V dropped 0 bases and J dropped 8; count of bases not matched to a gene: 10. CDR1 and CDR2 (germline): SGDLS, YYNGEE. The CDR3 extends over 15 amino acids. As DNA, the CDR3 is TGTGCCAGCAGCGTAGCCCAGGGACAGTCGTCGGAAGCTTTCTTT. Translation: CASSVAQGQSSEAFF.

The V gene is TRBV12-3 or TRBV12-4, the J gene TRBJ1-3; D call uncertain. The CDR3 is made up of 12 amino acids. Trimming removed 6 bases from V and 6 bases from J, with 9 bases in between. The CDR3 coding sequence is TGTGCCAGCAGCCTAAATTTAAACACCATATATTTT. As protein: CASSLNLNTIYF.

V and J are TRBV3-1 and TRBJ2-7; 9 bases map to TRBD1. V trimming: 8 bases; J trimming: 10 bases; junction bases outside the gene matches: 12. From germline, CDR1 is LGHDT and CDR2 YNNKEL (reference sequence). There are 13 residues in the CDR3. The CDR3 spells CASRDREGSNQYF. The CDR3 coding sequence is TGTGCCAGCCGGGACAGGGAGGGGTCCAACCAGTACTTC.

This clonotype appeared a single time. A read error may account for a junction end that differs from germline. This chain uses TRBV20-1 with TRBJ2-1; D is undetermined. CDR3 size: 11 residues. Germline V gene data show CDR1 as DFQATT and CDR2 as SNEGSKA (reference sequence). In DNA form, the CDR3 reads TGCAGTGCTGGAGATCTACGGGAGCAGTTCTTC. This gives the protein CSAGDLREQFF.

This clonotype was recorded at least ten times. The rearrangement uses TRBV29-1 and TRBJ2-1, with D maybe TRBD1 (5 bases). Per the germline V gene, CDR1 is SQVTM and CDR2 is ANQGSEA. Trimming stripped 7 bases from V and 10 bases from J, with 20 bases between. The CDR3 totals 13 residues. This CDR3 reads CSADTLLTMEQFF. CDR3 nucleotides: TGCAGCGCGGACACTCTCCTAACGATGGAGCAGTTCTTC.

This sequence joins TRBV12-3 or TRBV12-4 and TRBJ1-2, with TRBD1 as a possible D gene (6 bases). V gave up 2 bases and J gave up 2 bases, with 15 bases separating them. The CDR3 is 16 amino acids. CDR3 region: CASSLTATGHNYGYTF. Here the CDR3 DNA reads TGTGCCAGCAGTTTAACCGCTACGGGACACAACTATGGCTACACCTTC.

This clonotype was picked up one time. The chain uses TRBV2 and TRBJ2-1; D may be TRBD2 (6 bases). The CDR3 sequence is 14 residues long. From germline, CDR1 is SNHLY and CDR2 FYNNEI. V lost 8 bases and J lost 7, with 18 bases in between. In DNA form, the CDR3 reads TGTGCCAGCGGCTGGGTAGCGGAGTGTAATGAGCAGTTCTTC. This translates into CASGWVAECNEQFF.

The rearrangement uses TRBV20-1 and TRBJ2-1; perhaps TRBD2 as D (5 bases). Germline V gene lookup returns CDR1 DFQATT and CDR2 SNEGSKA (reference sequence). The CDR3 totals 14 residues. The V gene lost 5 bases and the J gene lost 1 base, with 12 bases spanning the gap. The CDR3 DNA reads TGCAGTGCTTCTAGCCCGGGATCCTACAATGAGCAGTTCTTC. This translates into CSASSPGSYNEQFF.

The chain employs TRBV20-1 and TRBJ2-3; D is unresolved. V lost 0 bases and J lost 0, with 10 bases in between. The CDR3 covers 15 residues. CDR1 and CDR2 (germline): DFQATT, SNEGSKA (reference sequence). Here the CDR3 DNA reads TGCAGTGCTAGAGATTCTGCATATAGCACAGATACGCAGTATTTT. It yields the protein CSARDSAYSTDTQYF.

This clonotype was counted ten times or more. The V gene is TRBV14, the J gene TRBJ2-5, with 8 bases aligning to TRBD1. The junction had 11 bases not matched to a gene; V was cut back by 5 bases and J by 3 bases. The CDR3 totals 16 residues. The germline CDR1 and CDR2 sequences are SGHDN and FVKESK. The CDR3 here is CASSTQGTGNEETQYF. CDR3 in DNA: TGTGCCAGCAGCACCCAGGGGACAGGAAATGAAGAGACCCAGTACTTC.

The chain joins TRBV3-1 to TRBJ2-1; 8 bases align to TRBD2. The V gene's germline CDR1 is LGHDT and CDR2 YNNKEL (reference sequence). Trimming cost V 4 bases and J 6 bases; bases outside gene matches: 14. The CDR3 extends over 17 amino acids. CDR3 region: CASSPLTSEVAGNEQFF. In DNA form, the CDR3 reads TGTGCCAGCAGCCCCTTGACTAGCGAGGTTGCGGGCAATGAGCAGTTCTTC.

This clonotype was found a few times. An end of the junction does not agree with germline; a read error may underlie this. CDR3 region: CNVRDRVTDMQYF. As DNA, the CDR3 is TGCAACGTGAGGGACAGGGTCACAGATATGCAGTATTTT. The chain couples TRBV20-1 to TRBJ2-3, with 9 nucleotides matching TRBD1. This CDR3 contains 13 residues. From germline, CDR1 is DFQATT and CDR2 SNEGSKA (reference sequence).